This is a list of T cell receptor beta chains from one sample in a study of neurological immune-mediated disorders. In TCRdb, the 5' RACE reads were re-called with MiXCR into one record per CDR3 protein. The sample lists some 80,000 distinct CDR3 sequences, around 6% occurring once. The specimen was PBMCs. Every receptor here comes from a woman in her fifties or sixties with multiple sclerosis. Both conserved end residues are part of each CDR3. D genes are given only for firm matches. Rows may omit the clone size; those that give it use once, few, many or a size class.

CDR3 length,D gene,clone size,J gene,V gene,CDR3 DNA,CDR3 protein
16,TRBD1,many,TRBJ1-3,TRBV5-6,TGTGCCAGCAGCGATACCGGGACAGGCTCTGGAAACACCATATATTTT,CASSDTGTGSGNTIYF
15,TRBD2,.,TRBJ2-5,TRBV5-6,TGTGCCAGCAGCTTGGTGCGGGGGTACCAAGAGACCCAGTACTTC,CASSLVRGYQETQYF
15,TRBD2,many,TRBJ2-3,TRBV5-1,TGCGCCAGCAGCTTACGGGGGGTACAAACGGATACGCAGTATTTT,CASSLRGVQTDTQYF
13,.,many,TRBJ1-1,TRBV28,TGTGCCAGCAGTTCCCCAGCAGACACTGAAGCTTTCTTT,CASSSPADTEAFF
16,TRBD1,many,TRBJ1-4,TRBV20-1,TGCAGTGCTCCAGACAGGGAAAAGGGTGCCGGCAGGGGGCTGTTTTTT,CSAPDREKGAGRGLFF
16,TRBD1,many,TRBJ2-3,TRBV3-1,TGTGCCAGCAGCCACCTCCGGGACAGGGGAGCAGATACGCAGTATTTT,CASSHLRDRGADTQYF
16,.,.,TRBJ2-1,TRBV6-1,TGTGCCAGCAGTGGTTTAAGGGGGGGCGTCCGCGATGAGCAGTTCTTC,CASSGLRGGVRDEQFF
15,.,many,TRBJ1-5,TRBV7-8,TGTGCCAGCAGCTTAGATGGCATTAGCAATCAGCCCCAGCATTTT,CASSLDGISNQPQHF
14,TRBD1,many,TRBJ1-1,TRBV7-9,TGTGCCACCCAACAGGGGATGCGGAACACTGAAGCTTTCTTT,CATQQGMRNTEAFF
14,TRBD1,many,TRBJ2-5,TRBV20-1,TGCAGTGCCAACCGTGGGACAGGGGGAGAGACCCAGTACTTC,CSANRGTGGETQYF
16,TRBD2,many,TRBJ2-1,TRBV5-1,TGCGCCAGCAGCTACCTTAGCGGGGGGCAGTACAATGAGCAGTTCTTC,CASSYLSGGQYNEQFF
15,.,many,TRBJ2-5,TRBV7-9,TGTGCCAGCAGCTTACTACGGGACCCACCGGGGACCCAGTACTTC,CASSLLRDPPGTQYF
13,TRBD1,many,TRBJ2-5,TRBV19,TGTGCCAGTAGCTTGAACAGGGGAGAGACCCAGTACTTC,CASSLNRGETQYF
15,.,many,TRBJ2-5,TRBV19,TGTGCCAGTAGTAACGACGGCGAGGGACAAGAGACCCAGTACTTC,CASSNDGEGQETQYF
16,.,many,TRBJ1-3,TRBV15,TGTGCCACCAGCAGACAAAGGGCAGGGTCTGGAAACACCATATATTTT,CATSRQRAGSGNTIYF
12,.,many,TRBJ2-7,TRBV29-1,TGCAGCGTTTATAGGGACTCCTACGAGCAGTACTTC,CSVYRDSYEQYF
14,.,many,TRBJ2-7,TRBV4-2,TGTGCCAGCAGCCACGATGATCGGGGATACGAGCAGTACTTC,CASSHDDRGYEQYF
11,TRBD2,many,TRBJ2-1,TRBV12-3/TRBV12-4,TGTGCCAGCGGGGGGGTCGGGGAGCAGTTCTTC,CASGGVGEQFF
16,TRBD1,many,TRBJ2-7,TRBV29-1,TGCAGCGTTGAACCTGGGACAGGGCGAAACTCCTACGAGCAGTACTTC,CSVEPGTGRNSYEQYF
15,.,many,TRBJ1-3,TRBV20-1,TGCAGTGCTCCATTTCCAGACAGGCGCGAAAACACCATATATTTT,CSAPFPDRRENTIYF
15,.,many,TRBJ2-1,TRBV6-5,TGTGCCAGCAGTTACGTGCAGGGGACGGTGGGTGAGCAGTTCTTC,CASSYVQGTVGEQFF
15,.,many,TRBJ1-1,TRBV18,TGTGCCAGCTCACCACCGTCCCAGGGTGGCACTGAAGCTTTCTTT,CASSPPSQGGTEAFF
14,TRBD1,many,TRBJ1-2,TRBV6-5,TGTGCCAGCACCCCCGGACAGGGAAGATATGGCTACACCTTC,CASTPGQGRYGYTF
17,.,many,TRBJ1-3,TRBV7-6,TGTGCCAGCAGCTTACAGCCTGGAGTGAAGTCTGGAAACACCATATATTTT,CASSLQPGVKSGNTIYF
15,.,many,TRBJ1-2,TRBV4-2,TGTGCCAGCAGCCAAGAGAAGGGGACCTACTATGGCTACACCTTC,CASSQEKGTYYGYTF
15,.,medium-sized,TRBJ2-7,TRBV20-1,TGCAGTGCTAGAGTTTCCTGGACAGCGTCCTACGAGCAGTACTTC,CSARVSWTASYEQYF
14,TRBD2,many,TRBJ2-7,TRBV20-1,TGCAGTGCGAAATGGGGGGGTTCGTTCTACGAGCAGTACTTC,CSAKWGGSFYEQYF
14,.,many,TRBJ2-5,TRBV10-3,TGTGCCATCAGTGAGTCCGGTAGCCCAGAGACCCAGTACTTC,CAISESGSPETQYF
15,TRBD1,many,TRBJ2-7,TRBV5-1,TGCGCCAGCAGCTTAGGGGGACAGGGCTACTACGAGCAGTACTTC,CASSLGGQGYYEQYF
15,.,many,TRBJ2-1,TRBV5-1,TGCGCCAGCAGCTTGTTAAGGGTCGGGGACAATGAGCAGTTCTTC,CASSLLRVGDNEQFF
14,TRBD1,many,TRBJ2-2,TRBV24-1,TGTGCCACCAGTGACCCCGGACAGGGCGGGGAGCTGTTTTTT,CATSDPGQGGELFF
15,.,many,TRBJ2-7,TRBV7-2,TGTGCCAGCAGCTTAGGCCAGGCTTCATGGGGCGAGCAGTACTTC,CASSLGQASWGEQYF
12,.,.,TRBJ1-1,TRBV7-9,TGTTCCGCGCACCGGATGAACACTGAAGCTTTCTTT,CSAHRMNTEAFF
14,TRBD1,many,TRBJ1-2,TRBV5-5,TGTGCCAGCAGCCTCGGACAGGGTACCTATGGCTACACCTTC,CASSLGQGTYGYTF
15,.,many,TRBJ1-2,TRBV9,TGTGCCAGCAGCGCCGCCGGGCAGGGGCTTGGAGGCTACACCTTC,CASSAAGQGLGGYTF
11,.,many,TRBJ2-3,TRBV5-6,TGTGCCAGCAGCTTGGAGGATACGCAGTATTTT,CASSLEDTQYF
15,.,many,TRBJ1-5,TRBV28,TGTGCCAGCAGGCTCGGCCAGGGCCAAAATCAGCCCCAGCATTTT,CASRLGQGQNQPQHF
14,.,many,TRBJ2-7,TRBV7-6,TGTGCCAGCAGCCGACAGGTCAGCTCCTACGAGCAGTACTTC,CASSRQVSSYEQYF
13,.,many,TRBJ2-2,TRBV12-3/TRBV12-4,TGTGCCAGCAATAGGGTTCGGGGCGGGGAGCTGTTTTTT,CASNRVRGGELFF
17,.,few,TRBJ2-1,TRBV21-1,TGTGCCAGCAGCAACCCGCAGGGCCTCGGCTCCTACAATGAGCAGTTCTTC,CASSNPQGLGSYNEQFF
13,.,many,TRBJ2-1,TRBV29-1,TGCAGCGCATCGGAAGGGTCCTACAATGAGCAGTTCTTC,CSASEGSYNEQFF
15,.,many,TRBJ2-5,TRBV6-2/TRBV6-3,TGTGCCAGCAGTTTACCAGGGGATGAACGAGAGACCCAGTACTTC,CASSLPGDERETQYF
15,.,.,TRBJ1-2,TRBV18,TGTGCCAGCTCACTGACAGGAGAGGGGGACTATGGCTACACCTTC,CASSLTGEGDYGYTF
14,.,.,TRBJ1-1,TRBV5-1,TGCGCCAGCACCCGATACGGGGGGAACACTGAAGCTTTCTTT,CASTRYGGNTEAFF
14,TRBD1,many,TRBJ1-5,TRBV20-1,TGCAGTGCTAGAGCGGGACAGGGAAATCAGCCCCAGCATTTT,CSARAGQGNQPQHF
13,.,many,TRBJ1-4,TRBV5-5,TGTGCCAGCAGCCCGGGGGGCGAGGAGAAACTGTTTTTT,CASSPGGEEKLFF
15,TRBD2,many,TRBJ2-1,TRBV5-1,TGCGCCAGCAGCTACGCGGGACTAGTGAACAATGAGCAGTTCTTC,CASSYAGLVNNEQFF
14,.,many,TRBJ2-5,TRBV5-1,TGCGCCAGCGCGCAGGGAGGGGGGCGAGAGACCCAGTACTTC,CASAQGGGRETQYF
12,.,many,TRBJ2-7,TRBV21-1,TGTGCCAGTTCGACAGCCTCTCGTGAGCAGTACTTC,CASSTASREQYF
14,.,many,TRBJ1-2,TRBV5-1,TGCGCCAGCAGCTTGGGAGGATTGGACTATGGCTACACCTTC,CASSLGGLDYGYTF
13,TRBD2,many,TRBJ2-5,TRBV28,TGTGCCAGCAGTTTGGGAGGGCCCGAGACCCAGTACTTC,CASSLGGPETQYF
12,.,many,TRBJ1-2,TRBV6-1,TGTGCCAGCACAAGACGGCTTGCTGGCTACACCTTC,CASTRRLAGYTF
15,.,many,TRBJ1-2,TRBV5-1,TGCGCCAGCAGCTTGACCCAAGAGACTAACTATGGCTACACCTTC,CASSLTQETNYGYTF